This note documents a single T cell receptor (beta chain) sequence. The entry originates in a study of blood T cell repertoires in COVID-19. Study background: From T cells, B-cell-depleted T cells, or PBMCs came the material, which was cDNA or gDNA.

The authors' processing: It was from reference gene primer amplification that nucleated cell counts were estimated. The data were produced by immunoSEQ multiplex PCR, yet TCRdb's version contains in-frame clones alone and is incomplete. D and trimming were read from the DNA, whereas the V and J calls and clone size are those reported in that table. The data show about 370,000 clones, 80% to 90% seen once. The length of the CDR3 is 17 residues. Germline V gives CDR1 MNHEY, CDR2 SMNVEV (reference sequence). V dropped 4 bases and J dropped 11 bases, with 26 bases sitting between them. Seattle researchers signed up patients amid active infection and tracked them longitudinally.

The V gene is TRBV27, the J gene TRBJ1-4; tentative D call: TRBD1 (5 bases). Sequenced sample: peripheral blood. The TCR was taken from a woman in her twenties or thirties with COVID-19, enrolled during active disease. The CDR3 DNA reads TGTGCCAGCAGTTCCTGGGGGGTGAGGCAGGGATTGGGCAAACTGTTTTTT. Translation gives CASSSWGVRQGLGKLFF.